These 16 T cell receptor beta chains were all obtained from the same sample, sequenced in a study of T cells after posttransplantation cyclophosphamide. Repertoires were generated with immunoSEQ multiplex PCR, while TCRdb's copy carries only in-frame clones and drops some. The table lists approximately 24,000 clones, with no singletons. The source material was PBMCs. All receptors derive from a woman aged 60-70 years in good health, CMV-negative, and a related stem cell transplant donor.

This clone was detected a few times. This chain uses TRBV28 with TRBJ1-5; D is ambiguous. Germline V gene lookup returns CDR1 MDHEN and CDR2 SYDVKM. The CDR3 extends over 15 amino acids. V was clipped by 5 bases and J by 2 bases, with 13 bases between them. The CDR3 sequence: CASSKRGEGNQPQHF. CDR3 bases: TGTGCCAGCAGTAAACGCGGGGAGGGCAATCAGCCCCAGCATTTT.

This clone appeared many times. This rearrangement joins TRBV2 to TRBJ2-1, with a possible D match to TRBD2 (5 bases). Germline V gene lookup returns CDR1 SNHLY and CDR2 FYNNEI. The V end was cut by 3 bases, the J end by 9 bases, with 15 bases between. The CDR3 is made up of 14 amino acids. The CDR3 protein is CASSDRTPWGEQFF. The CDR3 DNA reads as TGTGCCAGCAGTGACCGGACTCCCTGGGGTGAGCAGTTCTTC.

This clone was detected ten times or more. The CDR3 region has the DNA TGTGCCAGCAAGGAGGGCGGGTTCACTGAAGCTTTCTTT. Translated, it gives CASKEGGFTEAFF. This sequence joins TRBV27 and TRBJ1-1, with D unresolved. Trimming shortened V by 7 bases and J by 4 bases, and 13 bases separated the two germline ends. Per the germline V gene, CDR1 is MNHEY and CDR2 is SMNVEV (reference sequence). The CDR3 runs to 13 residues.

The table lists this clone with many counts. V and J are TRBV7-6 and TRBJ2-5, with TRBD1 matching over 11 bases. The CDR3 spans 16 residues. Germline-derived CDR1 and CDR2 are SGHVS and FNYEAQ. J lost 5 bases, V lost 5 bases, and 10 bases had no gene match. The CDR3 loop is CASSTRTGGVEETQYF. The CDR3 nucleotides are TGTGCCAGCAGCACCCGGACAGGGGGCGTTGAGGAGACCCAGTACTTC.

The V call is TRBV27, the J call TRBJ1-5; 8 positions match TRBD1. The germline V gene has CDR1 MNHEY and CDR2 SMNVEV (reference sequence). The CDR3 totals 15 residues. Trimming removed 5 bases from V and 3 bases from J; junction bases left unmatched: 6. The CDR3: CASSAYRGANQPQHF. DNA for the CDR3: TGTGCCAGCAGTGCCTACAGGGGGGCCAATCAGCCCCAGCATTTT.

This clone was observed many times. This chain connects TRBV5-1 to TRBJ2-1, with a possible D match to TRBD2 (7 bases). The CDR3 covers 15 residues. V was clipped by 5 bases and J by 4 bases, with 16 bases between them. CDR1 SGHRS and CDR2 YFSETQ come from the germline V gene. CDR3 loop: CASRGGGGPYNEQFF. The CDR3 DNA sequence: TGCGCCAGCAGGGGGGGCGGGGGCCCTTACAATGAGCAGTTCTTC.

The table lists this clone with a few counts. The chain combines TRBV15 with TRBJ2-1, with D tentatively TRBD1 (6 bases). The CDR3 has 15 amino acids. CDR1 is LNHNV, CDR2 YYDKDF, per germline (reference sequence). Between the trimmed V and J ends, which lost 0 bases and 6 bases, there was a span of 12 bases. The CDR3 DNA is TGTGCCACCAGCAGAGAGGGGGCCCTCGGCAATGAGCAGTTCTTC. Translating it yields CATSREGALGNEQFF.

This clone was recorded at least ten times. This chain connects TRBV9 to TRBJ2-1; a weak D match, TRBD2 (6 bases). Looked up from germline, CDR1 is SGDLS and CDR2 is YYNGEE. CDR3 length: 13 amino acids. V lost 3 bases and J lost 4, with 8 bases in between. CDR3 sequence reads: CASSEGTYNEQFF. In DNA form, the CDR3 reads TGTGCCAGCAGCGAAGGGACTTACAATGAGCAGTTCTTC.

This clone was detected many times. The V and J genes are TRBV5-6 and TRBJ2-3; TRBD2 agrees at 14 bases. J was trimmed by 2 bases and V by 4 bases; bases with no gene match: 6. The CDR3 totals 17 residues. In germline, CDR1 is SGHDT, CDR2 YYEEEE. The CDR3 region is CASSTGLAGEITDTQYF. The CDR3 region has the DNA TGTGCCAGCAGCACGGGACTAGCGGGGGAGATCACAGATACGCAGTATTTT.

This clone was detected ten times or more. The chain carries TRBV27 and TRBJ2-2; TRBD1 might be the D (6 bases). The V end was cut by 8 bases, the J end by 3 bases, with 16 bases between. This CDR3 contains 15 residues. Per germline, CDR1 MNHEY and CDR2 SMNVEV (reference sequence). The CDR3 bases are TGTGCCAGCGCCAGTTCAGGGGCCTACACCGGGGAGCTGTTTTTT. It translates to CASASSGAYTGELFF.

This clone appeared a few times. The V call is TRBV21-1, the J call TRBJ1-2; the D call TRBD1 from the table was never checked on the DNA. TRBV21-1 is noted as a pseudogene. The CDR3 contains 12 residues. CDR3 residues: CASSKEGDGYTF. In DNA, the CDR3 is TGTGCCAGCAGCAAAGAAGGGGATGGCTACACCTTC.

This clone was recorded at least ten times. CDR3 in amino acids: CASSEVSSPYNEQFF. CDR3 in DNA: TGTGCCAGCAGTGAAGTAAGCTCCCCCTACAATGAGCAGTTCTTC. The chain combines TRBV6-1 with TRBJ2-1; D is unresolved. The V and J ends lost 1 base and 2 bases respectively, with 9 bases between them. The CDR3 covers 15 residues. Germline CDR1 and CDR2: MNHNS and SASEGT.

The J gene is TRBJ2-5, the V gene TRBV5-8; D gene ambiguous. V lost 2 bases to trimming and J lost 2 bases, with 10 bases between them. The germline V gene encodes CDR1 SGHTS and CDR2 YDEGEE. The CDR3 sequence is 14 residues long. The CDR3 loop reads CASSFALRQETQYF. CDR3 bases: TGTGCCAGCAGCTTCGCCCTGAGGCAAGAGACCCAGTACTTC.

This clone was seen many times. The CDR3 region is CASSQTSGAYNEQFF. In nucleotides, the CDR3 is TGTGCCAGCAGTCAAACTAGCGGGGCCTACAATGAGCAGTTCTTC. This chain connects TRBV28 to TRBJ2-1; 10 bases match TRBD2. Germline CDR1 and CDR2: MDHEN and SYDVKM. V gave up 5 bases and J gave up 2 bases; unmatched junction bases: 3. This CDR3 region has 15 residues.

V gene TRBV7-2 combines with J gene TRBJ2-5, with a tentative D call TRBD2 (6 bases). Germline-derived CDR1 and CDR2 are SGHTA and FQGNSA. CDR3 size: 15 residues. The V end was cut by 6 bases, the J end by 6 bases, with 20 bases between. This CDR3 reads CASSPIVGSRKTQYF. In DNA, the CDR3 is TGTGCCAGCAGTCCTATAGTCGGGAGTAGAAAGACCCAGTACTTC. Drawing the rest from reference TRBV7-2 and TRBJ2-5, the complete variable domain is GAGVSQSPSNKVTEKGKDVELRCDPISGHTALYWYRQSLGQGLEFLIYFQGNSAPDKSGLPSDRFSAERTGGSVSTLTIQRTQQEDSAVYLCASSPIVGSRKTQYFGPGTRLLVL.

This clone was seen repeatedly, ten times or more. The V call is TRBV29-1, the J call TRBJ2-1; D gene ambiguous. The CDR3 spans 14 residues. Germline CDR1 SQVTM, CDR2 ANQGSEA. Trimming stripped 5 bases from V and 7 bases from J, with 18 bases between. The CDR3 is CSVRATLSRNEQFF. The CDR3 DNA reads TGCAGCGTTAGAGCAACGTTGAGTAGAAATGAGCAGTTCTTC.